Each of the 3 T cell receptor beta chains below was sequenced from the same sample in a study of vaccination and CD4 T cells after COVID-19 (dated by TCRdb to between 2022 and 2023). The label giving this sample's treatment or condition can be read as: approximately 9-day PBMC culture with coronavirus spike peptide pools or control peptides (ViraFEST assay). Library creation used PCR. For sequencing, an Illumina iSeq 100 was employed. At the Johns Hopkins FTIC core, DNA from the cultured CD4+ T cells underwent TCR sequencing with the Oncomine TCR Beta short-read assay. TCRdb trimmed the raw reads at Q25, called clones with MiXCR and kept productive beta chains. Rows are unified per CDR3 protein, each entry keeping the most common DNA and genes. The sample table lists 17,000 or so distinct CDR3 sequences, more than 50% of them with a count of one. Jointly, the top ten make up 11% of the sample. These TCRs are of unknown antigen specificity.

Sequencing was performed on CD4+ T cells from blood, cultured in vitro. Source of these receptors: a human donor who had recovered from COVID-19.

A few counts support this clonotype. The CDR3, as DNA: TGTGCCAGCAGCTTGGGGGCTAGCGGGTCCGGGGAGACCCAGTACTTC. Its protein product is CASSLGASGSGETQYF. J is TRBJ2-5 and V is TRBV11-1; TRBD2 aligns across 8 bases. The V and J ends lost 3 bases and 5 bases, in that order; junction bases with no gene match: 11. The CDR3 runs to 16 residues. Germline V gene data show CDR1 as SGHAT and CDR2 as FQDESV (reference sequence).

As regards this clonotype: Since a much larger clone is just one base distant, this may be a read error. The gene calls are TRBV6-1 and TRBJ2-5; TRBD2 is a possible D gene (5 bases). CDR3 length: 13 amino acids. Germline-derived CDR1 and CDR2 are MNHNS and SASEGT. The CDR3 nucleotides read TGTGCCGGCAGCTCGACCCGTGCGGGGACCCAGTACTTC. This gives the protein CAGSSTRAGTQYF.

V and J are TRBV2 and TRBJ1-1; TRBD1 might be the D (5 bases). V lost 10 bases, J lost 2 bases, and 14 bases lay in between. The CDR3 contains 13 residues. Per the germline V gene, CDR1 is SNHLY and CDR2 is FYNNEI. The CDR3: CATATDLNTEAFF. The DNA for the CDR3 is TGTGCCACCGCGACAGACTTAAACACTGAAGCTTTCTTT.